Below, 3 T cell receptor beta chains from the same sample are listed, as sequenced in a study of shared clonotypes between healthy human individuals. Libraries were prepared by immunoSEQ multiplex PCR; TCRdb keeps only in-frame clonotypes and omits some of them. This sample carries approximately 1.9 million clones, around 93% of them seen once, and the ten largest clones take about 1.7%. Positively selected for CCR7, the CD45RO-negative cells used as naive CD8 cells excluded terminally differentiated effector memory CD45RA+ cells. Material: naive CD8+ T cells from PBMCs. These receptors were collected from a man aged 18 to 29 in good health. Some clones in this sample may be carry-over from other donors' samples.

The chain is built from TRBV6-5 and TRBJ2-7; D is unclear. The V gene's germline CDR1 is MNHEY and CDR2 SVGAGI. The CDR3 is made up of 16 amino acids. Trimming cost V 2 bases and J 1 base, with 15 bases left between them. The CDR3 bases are TGTGCCAGCAGTTACACCGTCACGGACCGATCCTACGAGCAGTACTTC. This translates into CASSYTVTDRSYEQYF.

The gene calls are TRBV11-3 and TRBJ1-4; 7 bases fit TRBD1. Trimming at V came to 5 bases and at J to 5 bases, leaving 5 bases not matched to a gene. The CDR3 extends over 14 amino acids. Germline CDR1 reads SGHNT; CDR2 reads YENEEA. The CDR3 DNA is TGTGCCAGCAGCCTTCGGGACAGCAATGAAAAACTGTTTTTT. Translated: CASSLRDSNEKLFF.

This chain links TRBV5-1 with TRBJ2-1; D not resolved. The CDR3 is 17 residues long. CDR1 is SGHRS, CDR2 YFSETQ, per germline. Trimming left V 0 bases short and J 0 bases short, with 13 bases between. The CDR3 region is CASSLVGGPSSYNEQFF. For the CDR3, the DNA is TGCGCCAGCAGCTTGGTGGGTGGGCCTAGCTCCTACAATGAGCAGTTCTTC.